The 23 T cell receptor beta chains below were found in one sample sequenced in a study of early T cells in non-severe SARS-CoV-2 infection. TCRdb recomputed calls from the 5' RACE reads with MiXCR, one row per CDR3 protein. Here the sample spans 43,000 or so distinct CDR3 sequences, under 7.5% being singletons. Sequences were obtained from whole blood. The origin of the receptors is an adult who was a healthcare worker with PCR-confirmed SARS-CoV-2 infection or an uninfected control (not recorded which).

The V call is TRBV13, the J call TRBJ1-5; D is uncertain. V was pared by 2 bases and J by 6 bases, with 11 bases between. The CDR3 contains 14 residues. Looked up from germline, CDR1 is PRHDT and CDR2 is FYEKMQ (reference sequence). The chain's CDR3 is CASSLRGVGQPQHF. Written as DNA, the CDR3 is TGTGCCAGCAGCTTAAGAGGAGTGGGTCAGCCCCAGCATTTT.

This clonotype has at least ten counts. The chain has TRBV5-1 and TRBJ2-3; D possibly corresponds to TRBD1 (5 bases). CDR1 and CDR2 from the germline V gene are SGHRS and YFSETQ. This CDR3 is 15 amino acids long. V gave up 0 bases and J gave up 2 bases, with 10 bases separating them. CDR3 coding DNA: TGCGCCAGCAGCTTGGGTCAGGGCGCCACAGATACGCAGTATTTT. It encodes CASSLGQGATDTQYF.

This clonotype was counted at least ten times. The chain employs TRBV20-1 and TRBJ1-1, with D unresolved. This CDR3 is built from 16 residues. Trimming took off 5 bases at V and 0 bases at J, with 19 bases between the two ends. CDR1 and CDR2 from the germline V gene are DFQATT and SNEGSKA (reference sequence). CDR3 nucleotide sequence: TGCAGTGCTCGAAGTCCTGATGCGGCCATGAACACTGAAGCTTTCTTT. This codes for CSARSPDAAMNTEAFF.

This clonotype was seen a few times. The rearrangement joins TRBV14 to TRBJ1-4; D is undetermined. CDR3 length equals 14 residues. The germline CDR1 and CDR2 sequences are SGHDN and FVKESK. Trimming removed 1 base at V and 0 bases at J, with 3 bases between. As DNA, the CDR3 is TGTGCCAGCAGCCAAGGGACAACTAATGAAAAACTGTTTTTT. Encoded protein: CASSQGTTNEKLFF.

Only a few counts were recorded for this clonotype. This chain links TRBV28 with TRBJ2-2; the D gene is possibly TRBD1 (5 bases). The germline gives CDR1 MDHEN, CDR2 SYDVKM. The CDR3 is 21 amino acids. The V and J ends lost 7 bases and 2 bases respectively, with 32 bases between them. CDR3 nucleotide sequence: TGTGCCAGCACCAGTCCCCCGACGGTGACAGACTCAAAAGGAAACACCGGGGAGCTGTTTTTT. Amino acids: CASTSPPTVTDSKGNTGELFF. The entire variable domain, with the rest obtained from reference TRBV28 and TRBJ2-2, is as follows: DVKVTQSSRYLVKRTGEKVFLECVQDMDHENMFWYRQDPGLGLRLIYFSYDVKMKEKGDIPEGYSVSREKKERFSLILESASTNQTSMYLCASTSPPTVTDSKGNTGELFFGEGSRLTVL.

This clonotype was seen a few times. The chain links TRBV12-3 or TRBV12-4 to TRBJ2-3; D is ambiguous. The CDR3 has 10 residues. Trimming took 10 bases from V and 2 from J, leaving 4 bases between them. CDR3 amino acids: CAITTDTQYF. CDR3 bases: TGTGCCATCACCACAGATACGCAGTATTTT.

This clonotype appeared a few times. The chain is built from TRBV12-3 or TRBV12-4 and TRBJ2-5; D remains ambiguous. The CDR3 has 14 residues. V lost 2 bases and J 1 base, leaving 8 bases between the germline ends. CDR3 nucleotide sequence: TGTGCCAGCAGTTTAACAGCAGCCCAAGAGACCCAGTACTTC. Its protein product is CASSLTAAQETQYF.

This clonotype has at least ten counts. CDR3 nucleotides: TGCAGTGCTAGTGGCCCGTTGGGCAGGAACACCGGGGAGCTGTTTTTT. Translated: CSASGPLGRNTGELFF. This rearrangement joins TRBV20-1 to TRBJ2-2; no firm D call. The germline gives CDR1 DFQATT, CDR2 SNEGSKA (reference sequence). V was trimmed by 3 bases and J by 1 base, leaving 15 bases between them. The CDR3 loop spans 16 amino acids.

This clonotype was seen many times. V usage is TRBV4-3 and J usage is TRBJ1-6, with D perhaps matching TRBD1 (5 bases). Trimming shortened V by 4 bases and J by 8 bases, and 18 bases separated the two germline ends. The germline CDR1 and CDR2 sequences are LGHNA and YSLEER. This CDR3 is built from 16 residues. For the CDR3, the DNA is TGCGCCAGCAGCCCGACAGCCCGAAAGTCGGATTCACCCCTCCACTTT. Its protein product is CASSPTARKSDSPLHF.

The genes are TRBV29-1 and TRBJ2-5, with 8 bases that match TRBD1. Looked up from germline, CDR1 is SQVTM and CDR2 is ANQGSEA. V shed 4 bases and J 5 bases; nucleotides not matched to a gene: 6. This CDR3 spans 13 amino acids. The CDR3: CSVGTGLRETQYF. CDR3 coding DNA: TGCAGCGTTGGGACAGGGTTAAGGGAGACCCAGTACTTC.

The genes are TRBV12-3 or TRBV12-4 and TRBJ1-2, with no clear D. The ends were cut back, 3 bases at V and 2 bases at J, with 13 bases in the middle. The CDR3 length is 15 residues. The CDR3 region has the DNA TGTGCCAGCAGTTTCCTAAAAGGACTGAACTATGGCTACACCTTC. Protein: CASSFLKGLNYGYTF.

The table lists this clonotype with many counts. The chain is built from TRBV10-3 and TRBJ2-5, with D possibly matching TRBD1 (6 bases). Germline CDR1 is ENHRY and CDR2 is SYGVKD. V was shortened by 3 bases and J by 1 base, with 9 bases between the two germline ends. This CDR3 spans 14 amino acids. As DNA, the CDR3 is TGTGCCATCAGTGATCAGGGGTCCCAAGAGACCCAGTACTTC. Protein sequence: CAISDQGSQETQYF.

This clonotype was counted ten times or more. This sequence joins TRBV29-1 and TRBJ2-5; D unclear. Germline V lookup: CDR1 SQVTM, CDR2 ANQGSEA. V was clipped by 7 bases and J by 1 base, with 4 bases between them. This CDR3 is built from 10 residues. CDR3 loop: CSGVQETQYF. The CDR3 coding sequence is TGCAGCGGGGTCCAAGAGACCCAGTACTTC. The full variable domain, rest sourced from reference TRBV29-1 and TRBJ2-5, is SAVISQKPSRDICQRGTSLTIQCQVDSQVTMMFWYRQQPGQSLTLIATANQGSEATYESGFVIDKFPISRPNLTFSTLTVSNMSPEDSSIYLCSGVQETQYFGPGTRLLVL.

The genes are TRBV7-9 and TRBJ2-4; D might be TRBD1 (6 bases). This CDR3 has 15 residues. V was pared by 2 bases and J by 1 base, with 9 bases between. Germline V CDR1 and CDR2: SEHNR, FQNEAQ (reference sequence). The CDR3 region has the DNA TGTGCCAGCAGCTTAAGGCAGGGGGCCAAAAACATTCAGTACTTC. This translates into CASSLRQGAKNIQYF. The full variable domain, rest sourced from reference TRBV7-9 and TRBJ2-4, is DTGVSQNPRHKITKRGQNVTFRCDPISEHNRLYWYRQTLGQGPEFLTYFQNEAQLEKSRLLSDRFSAERPKGSFSTLEIQRTEQGDSAMYLCASSLRQGAKNIQYFGAGTRLSVL.

This clonotype was seen only a few times. J is TRBJ2-7 and V is TRBV18, with 11 bases identical to TRBD1. Germline lookup yields CDR1 KGHSH and CDR2 LQKENI. This CDR3 is built from 14 residues. V was clipped by 6 bases and J by 5 bases; unmatched bases: 6. The DNA of the CDR3 is TGTGCCAGCTCTTCCGGGACAGGGGGGGACGAGCAGTACTTC. It codes for CASSSGTGGDEQYF.

This clonotype was counted only a few times. The chain carries TRBV3-1 and TRBJ2-1; D perhaps matches TRBD2 (6 bases). V was clipped by 0 bases and J by 4 bases, with 13 bases between them. Per the germline V gene, CDR1 is LGHDT and CDR2 is YNNKEL (reference sequence). The CDR3 spans 16 residues. The CDR3 here is CASSQDMDYFYNEQFF. CDR3 in DNA: TGTGCCAGCAGCCAAGATATGGACTACTTTTACAATGAGCAGTTCTTC.

In its sample, this clonotype was seen many times. The J gene is TRBJ2-5, the V gene TRBV4-3; 9 nucleotides agree with TRBD2. CDR1 is LGHNA and CDR2 is YSLEER in the germline V gene. With V trimmed by 0 bases and J by 1 base, 18 bases remained unmatched. CDR3 length: 21 amino acids. The CDR3 here is CASSQDMYGASGVAFQETQYF. CDR3 in DNA: TGCGCCAGCAGCCAAGATATGTATGGCGCTAGCGGGGTCGCTTTCCAAGAGACCCAGTACTTC.

This clonotype was recorded at least ten times. V gene TRBV5-1 combines with J gene TRBJ2-3; D is unclear. Per the germline V gene, CDR1 is SGHRS and CDR2 is YFSETQ. Trimming took 0 bases from V and 5 from J, leaving 4 bases between them. This CDR3 has 12 amino acids. Here the CDR3 DNA reads TGCGCCAGCAGCTTGGAAAGAGATACGCAGTATTTT. Its protein is CASSLERDTQYF.

This clonotype was detected many times. The V gene is TRBV18, the J gene TRBJ1-5; D is undetermined. Germline V gene lookup returns CDR1 KGHSH and CDR2 LQKENI. This CDR3 is built from 13 residues. The ends were cut back, 3 bases at V and 7 bases at J, with 10 bases in the middle. The CDR3: CASSPEGEQPQHF. DNA for the CDR3: TGTGCCAGCTCACCTGAAGGAGAACAGCCCCAGCATTTT.

This clonotype was detected many times. The rearrangement joins TRBV7-9 to TRBJ2-3; unclear D gene. The length of the CDR3 is 13 residues. Trimming stripped 2 bases from V and 6 bases from J, with 9 bases between. Germline CDR1 and CDR2: SEHNR and FQNEAQ (reference sequence). CDR3 coding DNA: TGTGCCAGCAGCTTAATAGGCAACGATACGCAGTATTTT. Amino acid sequence: CASSLIGNDTQYF.

This clonotype was detected only a few times. V usage is TRBV11-2 and J usage is TRBJ1-3, with D possibly TRBD1 on 5 matching bases. V lost 3 bases to trimming and J lost 3 bases, with 9 bases between them. The CDR3 contains 14 residues. Germline loops: CDR1 SGHAT, CDR2 FQNNGV. CDR3 region: CASSFGGSGNTIYF. The CDR3 coding sequence is TGTGCCAGCAGCTTTGGGGGGAGTGGAAACACCATATATTTT.

This clonotype was counted between two and nine times. J is TRBJ1-1 and V is TRBV6-1; TRBD1 might be the D (5 bases). Per the germline V gene, CDR1 is MNHNS and CDR2 is SASEGT. V was trimmed by 6 bases and J by 5 bases, leaving 22 bases between them. The CDR3 runs 16 residues. The CDR3 here is CASSARAWKGFTEAFF. Written as DNA, the CDR3 is TGTGCCAGCAGCGCAAGGGCCTGGAAGGGGTTTACTGAAGCTTTCTTT.

The V gene is TRBV7-2, the J gene TRBJ2-1; D not certain. V gave up 2 bases and J gave up 8 bases, with 7 bases separating them. The germline CDR1 and CDR2 sequences are SGHTA and FQGNSA. The CDR3 runs to 12 residues. CDR3 amino acids: CASSLPAHEQFF. The CDR3 DNA sequence: TGTGCCAGCAGCTTACCCGCCCATGAGCAGTTCTTC.